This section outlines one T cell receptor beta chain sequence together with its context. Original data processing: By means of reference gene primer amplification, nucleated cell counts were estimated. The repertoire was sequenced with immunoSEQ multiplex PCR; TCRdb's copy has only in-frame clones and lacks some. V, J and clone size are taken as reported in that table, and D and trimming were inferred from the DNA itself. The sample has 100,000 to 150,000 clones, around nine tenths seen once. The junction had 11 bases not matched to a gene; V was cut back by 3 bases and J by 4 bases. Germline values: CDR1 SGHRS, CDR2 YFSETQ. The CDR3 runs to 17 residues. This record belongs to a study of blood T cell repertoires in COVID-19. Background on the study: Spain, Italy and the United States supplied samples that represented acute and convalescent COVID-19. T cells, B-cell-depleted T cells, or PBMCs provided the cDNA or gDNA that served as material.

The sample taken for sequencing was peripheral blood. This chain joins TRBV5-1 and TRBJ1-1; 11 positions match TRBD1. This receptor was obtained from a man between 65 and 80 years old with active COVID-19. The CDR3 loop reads CASSSVPGQGGRTEAFF. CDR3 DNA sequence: TGCGCCAGCAGCTCCGTCCCGGGACAGGGGGGACGCACTGAAGCTTTCTTT. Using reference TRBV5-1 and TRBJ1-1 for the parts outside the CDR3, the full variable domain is KAGVTQTPRYLIKTRGQQVTLSCSPISGHRSVSWYQQTPGQGLQFLFEYFSETQRNKGNFPGRFSGRQFSNSRSEMNVSTLELGDSALYLCASSSVPGQGGRTEAFFGQGTRLTVV.